The 19 T cell receptor beta chains reported below all come from one sample, sequenced in a study of blood T cell repertoires in COVID-19. Using immunoSEQ multiplex PCR, the repertoire was profiled, and TCRdb retains in-frame clones only, with some absent. Of around 250,000 clones listed, 80% to 90% are singletons. The sequenced sample was peripheral blood. The receptors originated from a man in his forties or fifties with active or convalescent COVID-19.

This clone is a singleton in its sample. The V gene is TRBV12-3 or TRBV12-4, the J gene TRBJ2-7; perhaps TRBD2 as D (6 bases). This CDR3 is 13 amino acids long. V lost 7 bases and J 0 bases, leaving 10 bases between the germline ends. This CDR3 is CASNRDSSYEQYF. The CDR3 DNA follows: TGTGCCAGCAATCGGGACTCCTCCTACGAGCAGTACTTC.

The V and J genes are TRBV29-1 and TRBJ1-2, with D tentatively TRBD1 (5 bases). Germline CDR1 and CDR2: SQVTM and ANQGSEA. V was shortened by 4 bases and J by 7 bases, with 16 bases between the two germline ends. There are 13 residues in the CDR3. The CDR3 here is CSVGAGGEVGYTF. DNA for the CDR3: TGCAGCGTTGGGGCCGGGGGGGAAGTTGGCTACACCTTC.

The chain joins TRBV7-3 to TRBJ1-5; D gene unclear. The CDR3 is 13 amino acids. CDR1 and CDR2 (germline): SGHTA, FQGTGA. V was pared by 1 base and J by 6 bases, with 7 bases between. The CDR3 DNA is TGTGCCAGCAGCTTAATTCCGGGTCAGCCCCAGCATTTT. This codes for CASSLIPGQPQHF.

The chain links TRBV6-5 to TRBJ1-4; a possible D gene is TRBD1 (5 bases). V dropped 7 bases and J dropped 8 bases, with 17 bases sitting between them. Germline V CDR1 and CDR2: MNHEY, SVGAGI. CDR3 length equals 14 residues. The DNA of the CDR3 is TGTGCCAGCACCGGGGGAGGGGCAGGGGAAAAACTGTTTTTT. Encoded protein: CASTGGGAGEKLFF.

The chain joins TRBV7-3 to TRBJ2-7; D is perhaps TRBD2 (6 bases). Germline CDR1 is SGHTA and CDR2 is FQGTGA. This CDR3 contains 16 residues. V was trimmed by 1 base and J by 3 bases, leaving 16 bases between them. CDR3 in DNA: TGTGCCAGCAGCTTAATGGGGGACTCTCCTCTCTACGAGCAGTACTTC. Translated: CASSLMGDSPLYEQYF.

The chain couples TRBV3-1 (or the pseudogene TRBV3-2) to TRBJ2-7, with D possibly being TRBD1 (6 bases). In germline, CDR1 is LGHDT, CDR2 YNNKEL (reference sequence). Trimming left V 0 bases short and J 1 base short, with 7 bases between. The CDR3 has 14 residues. The CDR3 is CASSQDDRSYEQYF. The CDR3 DNA follows: TGTGCCAGCAGCCAAGACGACAGGTCCTACGAGCAGTACTTC.

The J gene is TRBJ2-3, the V gene TRBV18, with 8 positions matching TRBD2. Losses at the gene ends were 0 bases for V and 5 bases for J; bases not matched to a gene: 4. CDR1 KGHSH and CDR2 LQKENI come from the germline V gene. The CDR3 has 15 residues. CDR3 bases: TGTGCCAGCTCACCACCAACGGGGGGGATAGATACGCAGTATTTT. As protein: CASSPPTGGIDTQYF.

V gene TRBV5-1 combines with J gene TRBJ2-5; D not resolved. The CDR3 spans 13 residues. V shed 4 bases and J shed 2 bases, with 9 bases lying between them. In germline, CDR1 is SGHRS, CDR2 YFSETQ. The CDR3 DNA follows: TGCGCCAGCAGCGTGGACGGTCAAGAGACCCAGTACTTC. This gives the protein CASSVDGQETQYF.

The chain couples TRBV10-3 to TRBJ1-1, with D perhaps matching TRBD1 (5 bases). Trimming shortened V by 0 bases and J by 4 bases, and 12 bases separated the two germline ends. In germline, CDR1 is ENHRY, CDR2 SYGVKD. The length of the CDR3 is 15 residues. The CDR3 spells CAISESLGGTTEAFF. The CDR3 coding sequence is TGTGCCATCAGTGAGTCGTTAGGAGGGACCACTGAAGCTTTCTTT.

By sample share, this clone is medium-sized. The V call is TRBV9, the J call TRBJ2-2, with 7 bases matching TRBD2. Trimming at V came to 1 base and at J to 7 bases, leaving 10 bases not matched to a gene. CDR3 size: 16 residues. Germline V lookup: CDR1 SGDLS, CDR2 YYNGEE. The CDR3 reads CASSVKSSGYRGELFF. In DNA, the CDR3 is TGTGCCAGCAGCGTAAAAAGTAGCGGGTATCGCGGGGAGCTGTTTTTT.

V is TRBV19 and J is TRBJ2-2; 9 bases fit TRBD2. Germline CDR1 LNHDA, CDR2 SQIVND (reference sequence). This CDR3 spans 15 amino acids. Trimming at V came to 5 bases and at J to 6 bases, leaving 7 bases not matched to a gene. CDR3 nucleotides: TGTGCCAGTAGTTACTATGCGGGGGGGGCCGGGGAGCTGTTTTTT. This sequence encodes CASSYYAGGAGELFF.

The chain employs TRBV4-1 and TRBJ1-5, with TRBD1 matching 9 bases. The length of the CDR3 is 15 residues. The germline V gene has CDR1 MGHRA and CDR2 YSYEKL. J lost 2 bases, V lost 1 base, and 0 bases had no gene match. The CDR3: CASSQGTGGNQPQHF. The CDR3 DNA sequence: TGCGCCAGCAGCCAAGGGACAGGGGGCAATCAGCCCCAGCATTTT.

CDR3 coding DNA: TGTGCCGGCGAGGGGGGGGCTGGCACAGATACGCAGTATTTT. Translated: CAGEGGAGTDTQYF. This chain joins TRBV30 and TRBJ2-3; tentative D call: TRBD2 (7 bases). V lost 8 bases, J lost 1 base, and 16 bases lay in between. The length of the CDR3 is 14 residues. Per germline, CDR1 GTSNPN and CDR2 SVGIG (reference sequence).

Worth noting for this clone: This CDR3 is also generated by other DNA sequences in the sample. The chain links TRBV10-3 to TRBJ1-2; 8 positions match TRBD1. CDR1 and CDR2 (germline): ENHRY, SYGVKD. CDR3 size: 14 residues. Trimming took 6 bases from V and 4 from J; bases not matched to a gene: 7. The CDR3 DNA is TGTGCCATCAGCCTCGGACAGGGAGCCTATGGCTACACCTTC. Translation: CAISLGQGAYGYTF.

V gene TRBV7-2 combines with J gene TRBJ1-1; maybe TRBD1 (6 bases). Trimming took 4 bases from V and 0 from J, leaving 15 bases between them. The CDR3 runs to 16 residues. CDR1 SGHTA and CDR2 FQGNSA come from the germline V gene. The CDR3 nucleotides are TGTGCCAGCAGCTCACCAACAGGGCCGATGAACACTGAAGCTTTCTTT. It translates to CASSSPTGPMNTEAFF.

The chain joins TRBV5-1 to TRBJ1-2; the D gene is possibly TRBD1 (6 bases). Trimming removed 0 bases at V and 7 bases at J, with 22 bases between. Germline V gene data show CDR1 as SGHRS and CDR2 as YFSETQ. The CDR3 sequence is 17 residues long. The CDR3: CASSLDGTREREGGYTF. The CDR3 nucleotides are TGCGCCAGCAGCTTGGACGGGACAAGGGAACGAGAAGGTGGCTACACCTTC. The full variable domain, with the rest looked up from reference TRBV5-1 and TRBJ1-2, is KAGVTQTPRYLIKTRGQQVTLSCSPISGHRSVSWYQQTPGQGLQFLFEYFSETQRNKGNFPGRFSGRQFSNSRSEMNVSTLELGDSALYLCASSLDGTREREGGYTFGSGTRLTVV.

The genes are TRBV5-1 and TRBJ1-1; 8 positions agree with TRBD1. The V segment lost 0 bases and the J segment 2 bases; nucleotides outside the gene matches: 9. Germline V gives CDR1 SGHRS, CDR2 YFSETQ. This CDR3 region has 17 residues. Written as DNA, the CDR3 is TGCGCCAGCAGCTTGGTTGAGACAGGGGTGACAAACACTGAAGCTTTCTTT. It codes for CASSLVETGVTNTEAFF.

This clone was counted between two and nine times. The V call is TRBV12-2, the J call TRBJ1-1; the DNA was not used to check the table's D call, TRBD1. TRBV12-2 is deemed a pseudogene. The CDR3 runs to 18 residues. CDR3 protein: CASRLTRTGFNTNTEAFF. The CDR3 DNA reads as TGTGCAAGTCGCTTAACTAGGACAGGGTTTAATACGAACACTGAAGCTTTCTTT.

This chain uses TRBV5-1 with TRBJ1-4; 10 bases map to TRBD1. The V and J ends lost 5 bases and 3 bases, in that order; junction bases with no gene match: 16. The CDR3 consists of 19 residues. Germline CDR1 is SGHRS and CDR2 is YFSETQ. In nucleotides, the CDR3 is TGCGCCAGCAGGGAACTGGGACAGGGGCTTGGTATGGCTAATGAAAAACTGTTTTTT. Protein sequence: CASRELGQGLGMANEKLFF.